The text below deals with one TCR beta chain. This specimen belongs to a study of human T cells and chemical hapten exposure. For the study at large: Patients additionally received therapeutic doses of diphenylcyclopropenone on the scalp once a week, and this continued throughout the approximately 23-week study.

Noted time point: patch test 1, 2 weeks after DPC sensitization. Documented treatment: therapeutic diphenylcyclopropenone sensitization with weekly scalp DPC. At patch-test visits, sampling came before the patch test. A single record per CDR3 protein comes from TCRdb applying MiXCR to the RACE reads. The profile shows fewer than 95,000 distinct CDR3 sequences, roughly a tenth of them singletons. V lost 1 base to trimming and J lost 4 bases, with 11 bases between them. The CDR3 contains 14 residues. Germline V CDR1 and CDR2: SGHVS, FQNEAQ. This sequence originates from a man aged 35 to 55 with alopecia areata. Some clones in this sample may be carry-over from other donors' samples. The sequenced sample was whole blood, obtained in connection with sensitization to the hapten diphenylcyclopropenone (DPC). The rearrangement links TRBV7-8 to TRBJ2-7; D gene ambiguous. CDR3 sequence (DNA): TGTGCCAGCAGCTTAGGGGCCGCAGGTTACGAGCAGTACGTC. Translating it yields CASSLGAAGYEQYV.